The 20 T cell receptor beta chains below come from one sample, sequenced in a study of blood T cell repertoires in COVID-19. Measured with immunoSEQ multiplex PCR; TCRdb has only the in-frame clones, and not every one. The sample has 100,000 to 150,000 clones, around 89% seen once; the top ten hold roughly 18%. Sample: peripheral blood. The receptor set was obtained from a man in his forties or fifties with active or convalescent COVID-19.

This clone qualifies as medium-sized. The chain has TRBV5-1 and TRBJ2-3, with 11 nucleotides matching TRBD2. V shed 0 bases, J shed 1 base, and the junction held 1 base outside the gene matches. The CDR3 consists of 16 residues. Per the germline V gene, CDR1 is SGHRS and CDR2 is YFSETQ. This CDR3 reads CASSLVLAGGTDTQYF. As DNA, the CDR3 is TGCGCCAGCAGCTTGGTACTAGCGGGAGGCACAGATACGCAGTATTTT.

The gene calls are TRBV18 and TRBJ2-7, with 7 bases identical to TRBD1. The CDR3 runs to 14 residues. From germline, CDR1 is KGHSH and CDR2 LQKENI. Trimming removed 3 bases from V and 7 bases from J; junction bases left unmatched: 9. For the CDR3, the DNA is TGTGCCAGCTCACCCTCCCGGGACAGTCTTGAGCAGTACTTC. It yields the protein CASSPSRDSLEQYF. The full variable domain, with the rest looked up from reference TRBV18 and TRBJ2-7, is NAGVMQNPRHLVRRRGQEARLRCSPMKGHSHVYWYRQLPEEGLKFMVYLQKENIIDESGMPKERFSAEFPKEGPSILRIQQVVRGDSAAYFCASSPSRDSLEQYFGPGTRLTVT.

This chain uses TRBV11-2 with TRBJ2-3, with 8 bases fitting TRBD1. Per germline, CDR1 SGHAT and CDR2 FQNNGV. The CDR3 covers 14 residues. Trimming cost V 4 bases and J 0 bases; bases outside gene matches: 0. For the CDR3, the DNA is TGTGCCAGCAGCTGGGACAGGAGCACAGATACGCAGTATTTT. It specifies CASSWDRSTDTQYF.

This clone was seen just once. The gene calls are TRBV11-2 and TRBJ2-5; 8 positions agree with TRBD2. V lost 6 bases, J lost 5 bases, and 11 bases stayed unmatched. Germline-derived CDR1 and CDR2 are SGHAT and FQNNGV. This CDR3 is 15 amino acids long. DNA for the CDR3: TGTGCCAGCAGATCCCGCGCGGGGGGCTGGGAGACCCAGTACTTC. It yields the protein CASRSRAGGWETQYF.

CDR3 sequence: CASGLGQGAMNTEAFF. The CDR3 coding sequence is TGTGCTAGTGGTTTGGGACAGGGGGCCATGAACACTGAAGCTTTCTTT. V and J are TRBV12-5 and TRBJ1-1, with 10 nucleotides matching TRBD1. Germline-derived CDR1 and CDR2 are LGHNT and FRNRAP. The CDR3 consists of 16 residues. V was clipped by 1 base and J by 0 bases; unmatched bases: 2.

This chain uses TRBV5-4 with TRBJ2-7, with D possibly matching TRBD2 (7 bases). CDR1 is SGHNT, CDR2 YYREEE, per germline (reference sequence). The V and J ends lost 4 bases and 3 bases respectively, with 17 bases between them. The CDR3 is 15 amino acids. The CDR3 protein is CASSEGGAGLYEQYF. The DNA of the CDR3 is TGTGCCAGCAGCGAAGGGGGGGCAGGGCTCTACGAGCAGTACTTC.

This clone was observed a single time. The genes are TRBV3-1 (or the pseudogene TRBV3-2) and TRBJ2-3, with D maybe TRBD1 (5 bases). V was cut by 4 bases and J by 2 bases, with 10 bases left in between. The CDR3 length is 14 residues. CDR1 is LGHDT, CDR2 YNNKEL, per germline (reference sequence). The CDR3: CASSPWTNTDTQYF. CDR3 sequence (DNA): TGTGCCAGCAGCCCCTGGACAAACACAGATACGCAGTATTTT.

This chain links TRBV19 with TRBJ2-5, with a tentative D call TRBD1 (5 bases). The germline V gene encodes CDR1 LNHDA and CDR2 SQIVND (reference sequence). This CDR3 contains 15 residues. Trimming shortened V by 3 bases and J by 5 bases, and 16 bases separated the two germline ends. CDR3 nucleotide sequence: TGTGCCAGTAGTATGGGGCAGGGTCATGTGGAGACCCAGTACTTC. It is translated as CASSMGQGHVETQYF. Based on the CDR3 plus reference TRBV19 and TRBJ2-5, the full variable domain is DGGITQSPKYLFRKEGQNVTLSCEQNLNHDAMYWYRQDPGQGLRLIYYSQIVNDFQKGDIAEGYSVSREKKESFPLTVTSAQKNPTAFYLCASSMGQGHVETQYFGPGTRLLVL.

This chain uses TRBV18 with TRBJ1-3; 8 bases agree with TRBD1. The germline V gene has CDR1 KGHSH and CDR2 LQKENI. The V and J ends lost 2 bases and 0 bases, in that order; junction bases with no gene match: 6. The CDR3 is 17 residues long. This CDR3 reads CASSPILTGGSGNTIYF. As DNA, the CDR3 is TGTGCCAGCTCACCAATTTTAACAGGGGGCTCTGGAAACACCATATATTTT.

The CDR3 reads CATAKGPVTGPREQYF. The CDR3 DNA reads as TGTGCCACCGCCAAGGGGCCCGTGACAGGCCCCCGGGAGCAGTACTTC. The chain is built from TRBV15 and TRBJ2-7, with D perhaps matching TRBD1 (6 bases). The CDR3 length is 16 residues. CDR1 is LNHNV, CDR2 YYDKDF, per germline (reference sequence). V shed 8 bases and J shed 7 bases, with 27 bases lying between them.

There are a few counts of this clone. The chain links TRBV30 to TRBJ1-3; D is unresolved. Looked up from germline, CDR1 is GTSNPN and CDR2 is SVGIG (reference sequence). Trimming took 0 bases from V and 4 from J, leaving 13 bases between them. This CDR3 is 15 amino acids long. CDR3 nucleotide sequence: TGTGCCTGGAGTGTAGGCGGCCGAGCAGGAAACACCATATATTTT. Residues: CAWSVGGRAGNTIYF.

The V and J genes are TRBV5-1 and TRBJ1-3, with TRBD1 matching over 12 bases. The CDR3 contains 16 residues. V gave up 5 bases and J gave up 0 bases; unmatched junction bases: 3. Germline V gene lookup returns CDR1 SGHRS and CDR2 YFSETQ. Here the CDR3 DNA reads TGCGCCAGCAGGGGACAGGGGGCTCTCTCTGGAAACACCATATATTTT. Translating it yields CASRGQGALSGNTIYF.

The J gene is TRBJ2-7, the V gene TRBV4-1; the D gene is possibly TRBD1 (5 bases). Trimming removed 1 base at V and 0 bases at J, with 7 bases between. The V gene's germline CDR1 is MGHRA and CDR2 YSYEKL. The CDR3 covers 14 residues. CDR3 nucleotide sequence: TGCGCCAGCAGCCAAGTAGGGGTCTCCTACGAGCAGTACTTC. Encoded protein: CASSQVGVSYEQYF.

The CDR3 loop reads CASSFARRGGYTF. The CDR3 nucleotides are TGTGCCAGCAGTTTTGCCCGCAGAGGTGGCTACACCTTC. The genes are TRBV28 and TRBJ1-2; D not certain. CDR1 MDHEN and CDR2 SYDVKM come from the germline V gene. The CDR3 spans 13 residues. The V end was cut by 3 bases, the J end by 7 bases, with 12 bases between.

V is TRBV7-2 and J is TRBJ1-1; 7 nucleotides agree with TRBD1. The J segment lost 0 bases and the V segment lost 6 bases, leaving 7 bases of the junction unmatched. Germline lookup yields CDR1 SGHTA and CDR2 FQGNSA. The CDR3 loop spans 15 amino acids. In DNA, the CDR3 is TGTGCCAGCAGGATTGTTGACAGGGTGAACACTGAAGCTTTCTTT. It translates to CASRIVDRVNTEAFF.

This clone was seen a single time. The rearrangement links TRBV27 to TRBJ2-7; TRBD1 might be the D (6 bases). V lost 6 bases to trimming and J lost 3 bases, with 12 bases between them. The length of the CDR3 is 13 residues. Germline assignment: CDR1 MNHEY and CDR2 SMNVEV (reference sequence). As DNA, the CDR3 is TGTGCCAGCAGCCGTTCGACAGGCTACGAGCAGTACTTC. This gives the protein CASSRSTGYEQYF.

The chain links TRBV5-4 to TRBJ2-5; 11 nucleotides agree with TRBD2. Germline assignment: CDR1 SGHNT and CDR2 YYREEE (reference sequence). This CDR3 comprises 14 residues. The ends lost 5 bases at V and 3 bases at J; junction bases unmatched: 3. CDR3 bases: TGTGCCAGCAGTTCGGGACTAGCGGAAGAGACCCAGTACTTC. As protein: CASSSGLAEETQYF.

The chain couples TRBV5-1 to TRBJ2-1, with a tentative D call TRBD2 (6 bases). Trimming took off 2 bases at V and 2 bases at J, with 8 bases between the two ends. Per germline, CDR1 SGHRS and CDR2 YFSETQ. There are 14 residues in the CDR3. The chain's CDR3 is CASSLAGPYNEQFF. DNA for the CDR3: TGCGCCAGCAGCTTAGCGGGTCCCTACAATGAGCAGTTCTTC.

This sequence joins TRBV10-2 and TRBJ2-6; the D gene is possibly TRBD2 (5 bases). Per germline, CDR1 WSHSY and CDR2 SAAADI. Trimming shortened V by 3 bases and J by 0 bases, and 9 bases separated the two germline ends. The CDR3 is 16 residues long. CDR3 amino acids: CASSERRASGANVLTF. CDR3 in DNA: TGCGCCAGCAGTGAACGGCGGGCCTCTGGGGCCAACGTCCTGACTTTC.

The chain has TRBV29-1 and TRBJ2-1; TRBD1 matches at 7 bases. Per germline, CDR1 SQVTM and CDR2 ANQGSEA. The CDR3 spans 13 residues. The J segment lost 7 bases and the V segment lost 8 bases, leaving 11 bases of the junction unmatched. The CDR3 loop is CSQKVTGSNEQFF. DNA for the CDR3: TGCAGCCAAAAGGTGACAGGGTCGAATGAGCAGTTCTTC.